Below are 20 T cell receptor beta chains sequenced from a single sample in a study of blood T cell repertoires in COVID-19. Here immunoSEQ multiplex PCR was the method, and the copy in TCRdb shows in-frame clones only, minus some. The table records 150,000 to 200,000 clones, about 83% of them present only once. The sample consisted of peripheral blood. These receptors originate from a woman older than 75 with acute or convalescent COVID-19.

J is TRBJ1-6 and V is TRBV30; D gene ambiguous. Trimming stripped 4 bases from V and 9 bases from J, with 7 bases between. The CDR3 has 11 residues. Germline V gene data show CDR1 as GTSNPN and CDR2 as SVGIG (reference sequence). CDR3 bases: TGTGCCTGGACGGTTCGTTCACCCCTCCACTTT. Translation: CAWTVRSPLHF. Using reference TRBV30 and TRBJ1-6 for the parts outside the CDR3, the full variable domain is SQTIHQWPATLVQPVGSPLSLECTVEGTSNPNLYWYRQAAGRGLQLLFYSVGIGQISSEVPQNLSASRPQDRQFILSSKKLLLSDSGFYLCAWTVRSPLHFGNGTRLTVT.

The chain uses TRBV6-5 and TRBJ1-1, with TRBD1 as a possible D gene (5 bases). This CDR3 is 14 amino acids long. Trimming removed 6 bases from V and 1 base from J, with 12 bases in between. The germline V gene has CDR1 MNHEY and CDR2 SVGAGI. The DNA for the CDR3 is TGTGCCAGCAGAAGGAAGGGGAAGAACACTGAAGCTTTCTTT. It translates to CASRRKGKNTEAFF.

The chain is built from TRBV9 and TRBJ1-1; no reliable D call. This CDR3 contains 13 residues. Germline loops: CDR1 SGDLS, CDR2 YYNGEE. Deletions cut 3 bases from V and 1 base from J, with 7 bases between. CDR3 coding DNA: TGTGCCAGCAGCGCCCGTTGGAACACTGAAGCTTTCTTT. It yields the protein CASSARWNTEAFF.

J is TRBJ1-5 and V is TRBV28; D possibly corresponds to TRBD1 (6 bases). There are 15 residues in the CDR3. Germline V CDR1 and CDR2: MDHEN, SYDVKM. The ends were cut back, 5 bases at V and 3 bases at J, with 14 bases in the middle. For the CDR3, the DNA is TGTGCCAGCAGTCGAGGAGACAGGAACAATCAGCCCCAGCATTTT. Translating gives CASSRGDRNNQPQHF.

This clone was seen more than once but under ten times. This chain's CDR3 is CAISDRISDRGNNNEQFF. CDR3 nucleotide sequence: TGTGCCATCAGTGATCGTATTTCCGACAGGGGTAATAACAATGAGCAGTTCTTC. The V and J genes are TRBV10-3 and TRBJ2-1; 8 bases align to TRBD1. The V segment lost 3 bases and the J segment 5 bases; nucleotides outside the gene matches: 15. From germline, CDR1 is ENHRY and CDR2 SYGVKD. The CDR3 contains 18 residues.

The rearrangement links TRBV7-2 to TRBJ1-5, with D maybe TRBD1 (6 bases). V lost 5 bases and J lost 3, with 11 bases in between. Germline loops: CDR1 SGHTA, CDR2 FQGNSA. The CDR3 sequence is 14 residues long. CDR3: CASSPDSFNQPQHF. The CDR3 DNA reads TGTGCCAGCAGCCCGGACAGCTTCAATCAGCCCCAGCATTTT.

V gene TRBV6-5 combines with J gene TRBJ2-7; 8 bases are shared with TRBD1. CDR1 is MNHEY, CDR2 SVGAGI, per germline. Losses at the gene ends were 2 bases for V and 7 bases for J; bases not matched to a gene: 7. This CDR3 has 14 residues. For the CDR3, the DNA is TGTGCCAGCAGTTACAACAGGGGGGTACGGGAGCAGTACTTC. Translated: CASSYNRGVREQYF.

The J gene is TRBJ2-3, the V gene TRBV10-1, with 10 nucleotides matching TRBD1. CDR1 WNHNN and CDR2 SYGVQD come from the germline V gene (reference sequence). This CDR3 is 15 amino acids long. Trimming removed 0 bases from V and 6 bases from J; junction bases left unmatched: 3. The CDR3 loop is CASSESTGGKDTQYF. The CDR3 coding sequence is TGCGCCAGCAGTGAGTCGACAGGGGGCAAGGATACGCAGTATTTT.

V and J are TRBV7-2 and TRBJ2-7, with 7 positions matching TRBD2. CDR3 length: 15 residues. Trimming removed 5 bases from V and 0 bases from J; junction bases left unmatched: 7. Germline V gene sequence: CDR1 SGHTA, CDR2 FQGNSA. The chain's CDR3 is CASSPSSGSSYEQYF. The CDR3 nucleotides read TGTGCCAGCAGCCCCTCTAGCGGCAGCTCCTACGAGCAGTACTTC.

The rearrangement links TRBV19 to TRBJ1-1, with D tentatively TRBD1 (5 bases). CDR1 is LNHDA, CDR2 SQIVND, per germline (reference sequence). The CDR3 contains 14 residues. V was shortened by 8 bases and J by 0 bases, with 13 bases between the two germline ends. The DNA of the CDR3 is TGTGCCAGTGAAAACCGGGGGATGAACACTGAAGCTTTCTTT. Translation: CASENRGMNTEAFF.

A single count supports this clone. The chain links TRBV29-1 to TRBJ1-3; D uncertain. The V gene's germline CDR1 is SQVTM and CDR2 ANQGSEA. This CDR3 region has 14 residues. V lost 5 bases and J 3 bases, leaving 14 bases between the germline ends. The CDR3 DNA follows: TGCAGCGTTAGTGGTACAACCCTTGGAAACACCATATATTTT. Translated, it gives CSVSGTTLGNTIYF.

The chain is built from TRBV2 and TRBJ1-3; no definite D call. There are 17 residues in the CDR3. Between the trimmed V and J ends, which lost 4 bases and 0 bases, there was a span of 16 bases. Germline CDR1 is SNHLY and CDR2 is FYNNEI. The CDR3 DNA follows: TGTGCCAGCAGTGTGCGAGAGCGTAGCAGCTCTGGAAACACCATATATTTT. This codes for CASSVRERSSSGNTIYF.

The gene calls are TRBV28 and TRBJ1-1; D remains unclear. The germline V gene has CDR1 MDHEN and CDR2 SYDVKM. With 5 bases removed from V and 7 bases from J, the gap between germline ends came to 20 bases. This CDR3 has 15 amino acids. CDR3 DNA sequence: TGTGCCAGCAGTACCTCCCCGCATGCCGCGAGTGAAGCTTTCTTT. Amino acids: CASSTSPHAASEAFF.

The V gene is TRBV27, the J gene TRBJ2-2; the match to TRBD2 covers 13 bases. This CDR3 has 15 residues. The V and J ends lost 6 bases and 7 bases, in that order; junction bases with no gene match: 5. CDR1 and CDR2 from the germline V gene are MNHEY and SMNVEV (reference sequence). The CDR3 sequence is CASRPGLAGIGELFF. The CDR3 nucleotides read TGTGCCAGCAGACCGGGACTAGCGGGAATCGGGGAGCTGTTTTTT.

This clone ranks as medium-sized. This chain links TRBV5-6 with TRBJ2-7, with TRBD2 identical over 13 bases. Looked up from germline, CDR1 is SGHDT and CDR2 is YYEEEE. The trim removed 4 bases at V and 0 bases at J, leaving 4 bases unmatched. The CDR3 has 16 residues. The CDR3 nucleotides are TGTGCCAGCAGCCGAGGGACTAGCGGGGCCTCCTACGAGCAGTACTTC. It is translated as CASSRGTSGASYEQYF.

This clone occurred many times. The J gene is TRBJ2-1, the V gene TRBV9; a weak D match, TRBD1 (6 bases). Deletions cut 0 bases from V and 9 bases from J, with 13 bases between. Germline V CDR1 and CDR2: SGDLS, YYNGEE. The CDR3 is 14 residues long. The CDR3 bases are TGTGCCAGCAGCGTAGCACAGGGTGGGGGTGAGCAGTTCTTC. Translated: CASSVAQGGGEQFF.

The chain uses TRBV7-3 and TRBJ1-6; 8 bases line up with TRBD1. CDR1 SGHTA and CDR2 FQGTGA come from the germline V gene. With V trimmed by 6 bases and J by 4 bases, 8 bases remained unmatched. The length of the CDR3 is 16 residues. The DNA of the CDR3 is TGTGCCAGCAGTTTAGCCGGGACAGGATATAATTCACCCCTCCACTTT. Its protein product is CASSLAGTGYNSPLHF.

V and J are TRBV5-1 and TRBJ2-3, with D possibly being TRBD1 (6 bases). The CDR3 has 16 residues. Germline V lookup: CDR1 SGHRS, CDR2 YFSETQ. Trimming pared 0 bases from V and 1 base from J, leaving 12 bases between. The CDR3 nucleotides read TGCGCCAGCAGCTTGGGGGGGCTCATTCGCACAGATACGCAGTATTTT. It specifies CASSLGGLIRTDTQYF.

As concerns this clone: The germline gene is not matched at one end of the junction; a read error may be the cause. V gene TRBV7-9 combines with J gene TRBJ1-1; the match to TRBD1 covers 7 bases. CDR1 is SEHNR and CDR2 is FQNEAQ in the germline V gene (reference sequence). The length of the CDR3 is 11 residues. The CDR3: CASSSPGDSVF. As DNA, the CDR3 is TGTGCCAGCAGCTCTCCCGGGGACAGCGTCTTT.

The chain has TRBV30 and TRBJ1-1, with D perhaps matching TRBD1 (6 bases). The CDR3 has 13 amino acids. Deletions cut 1 base from V and 1 base from J, with 7 bases between. Germline CDR1 and CDR2: GTSNPN and SVGIG (reference sequence). The CDR3 DNA is TGTGCCTGGAGTGGGGGGCCGAACACTGAAGCTTTCTTT. Its protein product is CAWSGGPNTEAFF.